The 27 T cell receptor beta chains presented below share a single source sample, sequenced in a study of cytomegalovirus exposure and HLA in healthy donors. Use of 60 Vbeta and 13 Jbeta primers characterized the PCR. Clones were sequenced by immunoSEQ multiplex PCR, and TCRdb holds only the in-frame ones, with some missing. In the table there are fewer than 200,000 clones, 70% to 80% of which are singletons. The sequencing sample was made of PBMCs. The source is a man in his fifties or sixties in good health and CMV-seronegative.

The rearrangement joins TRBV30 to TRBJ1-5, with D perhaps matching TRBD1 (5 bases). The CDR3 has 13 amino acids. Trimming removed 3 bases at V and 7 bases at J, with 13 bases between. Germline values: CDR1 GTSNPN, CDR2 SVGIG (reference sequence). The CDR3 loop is CAWSRGLRQPQHF. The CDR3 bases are TGTGCCTGGAGCCGGGGGTTGCGGCAGCCCCAGCATTTT. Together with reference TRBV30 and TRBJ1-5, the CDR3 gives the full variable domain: SQTIHQWPATLVQPVGSPLSLECTVEGTSNPNLYWYRQAAGRGLQLLFYSVGIGQISSEVPQNLSASRPQDRQFILSSKKLLLSDSGFYLCAWSRGLRQPQHFGDGTRLSIL.

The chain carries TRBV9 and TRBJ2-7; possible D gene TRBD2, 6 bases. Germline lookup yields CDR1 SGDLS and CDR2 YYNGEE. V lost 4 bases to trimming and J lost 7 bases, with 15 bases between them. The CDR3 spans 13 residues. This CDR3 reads CASSRDSAEEQYF. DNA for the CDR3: TGTGCCAGCAGCAGGGACTCCGCTGAAGAGCAGTACTTC.

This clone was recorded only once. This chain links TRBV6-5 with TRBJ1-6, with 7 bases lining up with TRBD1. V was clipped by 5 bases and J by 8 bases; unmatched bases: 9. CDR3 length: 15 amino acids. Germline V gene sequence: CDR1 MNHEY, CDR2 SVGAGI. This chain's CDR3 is CASSRDSRWDSPLHF. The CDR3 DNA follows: TGTGCCAGCAGTCGGGACAGCCGATGGGATTCACCCCTCCACTTT.

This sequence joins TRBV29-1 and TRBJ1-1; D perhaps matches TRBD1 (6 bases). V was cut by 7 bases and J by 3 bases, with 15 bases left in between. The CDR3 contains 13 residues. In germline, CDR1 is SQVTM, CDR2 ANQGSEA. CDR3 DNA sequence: TGCAGCGCCCCGGACAGTCGGGACACTGAAGCTTTCTTT. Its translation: CSAPDSRDTEAFF. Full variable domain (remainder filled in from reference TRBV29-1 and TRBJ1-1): SAVISQKPSRDICQRGTSLTIQCQVDSQVTMMFWYRQQPGQSLTLIATANQGSEATYESGFVIDKFPISRPNLTFSTLTVSNMSPEDSSIYLCSAPDSRDTEAFFGQGTRLTVV.

The CDR3 region has the DNA TGTGCTCGGACAGCAGGGGGTGAAAAACTGTTTTTT. Translated: CARTAGGEKLFF. The chain has TRBV30 and TRBJ1-4; 7 positions match TRBD1. The CDR3 has 12 residues. Germline loops: CDR1 GTSNPN, CDR2 SVGIG (reference sequence).

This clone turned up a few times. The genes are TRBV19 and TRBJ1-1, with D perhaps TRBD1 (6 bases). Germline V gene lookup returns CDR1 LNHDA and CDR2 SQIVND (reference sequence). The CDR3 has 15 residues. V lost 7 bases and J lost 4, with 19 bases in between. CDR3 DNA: TGTGCCAGTACCCAAGAAACAGGGATGGTCACTGAAGCTTTCTTT. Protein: CASTQETGMVTEAFF.

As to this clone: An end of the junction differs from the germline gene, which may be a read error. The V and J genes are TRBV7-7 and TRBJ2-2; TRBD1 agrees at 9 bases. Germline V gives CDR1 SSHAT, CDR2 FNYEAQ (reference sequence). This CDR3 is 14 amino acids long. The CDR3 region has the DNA TGTGCTAGCAGCTGGGGACAGGGCACCGGGGAGCTGTTTTTT. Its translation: CASSWGQGTGELFF.

For the CDR3, the DNA is TGCGCCAGCAGCCAAGAGAGCGCGGCGAACACCGGGGAGCTGTTTTTT. Protein product: CASSQESAANTGELFF. The V gene is TRBV4-1, the J gene TRBJ2-2, with D unclear. This CDR3 has 16 amino acids. Germline V gene sequence: CDR1 MGHRA, CDR2 YSYEKL. V dropped 0 bases and J dropped 0 bases, with 8 bases sitting between them.

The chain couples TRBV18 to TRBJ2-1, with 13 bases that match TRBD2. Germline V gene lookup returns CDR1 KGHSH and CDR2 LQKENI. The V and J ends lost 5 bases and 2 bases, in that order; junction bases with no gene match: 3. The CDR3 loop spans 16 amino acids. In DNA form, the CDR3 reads TGTGCCAGCTCATATGGGACTAGCGGGGCCTACAATGAGCAGTTCTTC. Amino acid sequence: CASSYGTSGAYNEQFF.

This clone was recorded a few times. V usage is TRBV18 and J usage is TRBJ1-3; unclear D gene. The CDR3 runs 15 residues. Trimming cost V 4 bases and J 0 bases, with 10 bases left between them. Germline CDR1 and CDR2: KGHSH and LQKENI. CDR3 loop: CASSHGSFSGNTIYF. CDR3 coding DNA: TGTGCCAGCTCACACGGGAGTTTCTCTGGAAACACCATATATTTT.

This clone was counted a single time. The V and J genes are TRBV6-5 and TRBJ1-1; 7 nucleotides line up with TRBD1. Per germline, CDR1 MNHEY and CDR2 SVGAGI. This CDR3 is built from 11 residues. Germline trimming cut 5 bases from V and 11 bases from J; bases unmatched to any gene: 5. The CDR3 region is CASSETGRAFF. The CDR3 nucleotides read TGTGCCAGCAGTGAGACAGGGAGGGCTTTCTTT.

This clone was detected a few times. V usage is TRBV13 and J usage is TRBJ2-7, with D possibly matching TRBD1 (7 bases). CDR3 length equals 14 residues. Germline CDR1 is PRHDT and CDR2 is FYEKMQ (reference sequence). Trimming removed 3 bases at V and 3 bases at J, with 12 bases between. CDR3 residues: CASSFAGQHYEQYF. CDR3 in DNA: TGTGCCAGCAGCTTCGCGGGACAGCACTACGAGCAGTACTTC.

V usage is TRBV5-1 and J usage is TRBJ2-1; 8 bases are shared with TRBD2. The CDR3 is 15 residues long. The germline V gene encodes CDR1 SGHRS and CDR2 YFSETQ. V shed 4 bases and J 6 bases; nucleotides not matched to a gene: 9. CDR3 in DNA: TGCGCCAGCAGCCGAAGCGGGGGCCCCGCCAATGAGCAGTTCTTC. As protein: CASSRSGGPANEQFF.

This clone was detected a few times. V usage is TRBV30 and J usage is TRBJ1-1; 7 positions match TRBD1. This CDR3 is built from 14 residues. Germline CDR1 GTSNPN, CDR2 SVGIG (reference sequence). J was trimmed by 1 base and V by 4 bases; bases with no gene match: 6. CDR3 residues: CAWTQGQPNTEAFF. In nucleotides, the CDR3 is TGTGCCTGGACCCAGGGACAGCCGAACACTGAAGCTTTCTTT.

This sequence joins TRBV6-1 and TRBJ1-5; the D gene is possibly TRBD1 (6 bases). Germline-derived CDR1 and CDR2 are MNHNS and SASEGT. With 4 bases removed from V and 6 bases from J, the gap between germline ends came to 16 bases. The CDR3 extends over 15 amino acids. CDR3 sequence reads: CASSVLGGAPQPQHF. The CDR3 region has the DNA TGTGCCAGCAGTGTTCTAGGGGGTGCCCCTCAGCCCCAGCATTTT.

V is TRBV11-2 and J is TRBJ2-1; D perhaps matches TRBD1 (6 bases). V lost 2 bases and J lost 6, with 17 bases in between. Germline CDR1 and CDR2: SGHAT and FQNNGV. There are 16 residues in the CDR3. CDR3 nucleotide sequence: TGTGCCAGCAGCTTAACGATAACAGGGCTCCCCAATGAGCAGTTCTTC. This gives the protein CASSLTITGLPNEQFF. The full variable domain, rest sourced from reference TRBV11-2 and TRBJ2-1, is EAGVAQSPRYKIIEKRQSVAFWCNPISGHATLYWYQQILGQGPKLLIQFQNNGVVDDSQLPKDRFSAERLKGVDSTLKIQPAKLEDSAVYLCASSLTITGLPNEQFFGPGTRLTVL.

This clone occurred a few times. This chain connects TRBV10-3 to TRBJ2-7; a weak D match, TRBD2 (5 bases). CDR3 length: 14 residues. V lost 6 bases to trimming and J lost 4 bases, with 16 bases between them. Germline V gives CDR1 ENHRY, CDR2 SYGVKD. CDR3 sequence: CAIRRDLQAYEQYF. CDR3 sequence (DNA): TGTGCCATCAGACGGGATCTCCAGGCATACGAGCAGTACTTC.

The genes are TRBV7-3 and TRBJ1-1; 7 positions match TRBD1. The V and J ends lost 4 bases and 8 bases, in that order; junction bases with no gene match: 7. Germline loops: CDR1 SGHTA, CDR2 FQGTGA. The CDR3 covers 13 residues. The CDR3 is CASSSDRVTEAFF. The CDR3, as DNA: TGTGCCAGCAGCTCCGACAGGGTTACCGAAGCTTTCTTT.

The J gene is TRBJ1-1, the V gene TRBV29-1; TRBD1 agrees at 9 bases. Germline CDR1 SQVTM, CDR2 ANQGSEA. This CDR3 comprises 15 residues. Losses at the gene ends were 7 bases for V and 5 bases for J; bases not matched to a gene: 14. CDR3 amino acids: CSAGQGKVGGTEAFF. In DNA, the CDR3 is TGCAGCGCCGGACAGGGGAAAGTTGGAGGGACTGAAGCTTTCTTT. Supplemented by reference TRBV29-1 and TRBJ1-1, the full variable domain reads SAVISQKPSRDICQRGTSLTIQCQVDSQVTMMFWYRQQPGQSLTLIATANQGSEATYESGFVIDKFPISRPNLTFSTLTVSNMSPEDSSIYLCSAGQGKVGGTEAFFGQGTRLTVV.

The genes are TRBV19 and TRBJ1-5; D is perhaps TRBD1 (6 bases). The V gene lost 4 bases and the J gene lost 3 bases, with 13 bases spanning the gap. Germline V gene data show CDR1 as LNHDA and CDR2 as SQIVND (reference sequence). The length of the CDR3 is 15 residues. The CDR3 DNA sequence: TGTGCCAGTAGTACAGGGGTGGGAAACAATCAGCCCCAGCATTTT. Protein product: CASSTGVGNNQPQHF.

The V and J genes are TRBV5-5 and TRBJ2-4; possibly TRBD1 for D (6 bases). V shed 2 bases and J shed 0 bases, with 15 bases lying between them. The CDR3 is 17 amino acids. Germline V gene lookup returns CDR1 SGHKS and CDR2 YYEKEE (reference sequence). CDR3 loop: CASSFSDRQIAKNIQYF. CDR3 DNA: TGTGCCAGCAGCTTTAGCGACAGGCAAATAGCCAAAAACATTCAGTACTTC. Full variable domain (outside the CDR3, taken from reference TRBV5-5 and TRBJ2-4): DAGVTQSPTHLIKTRGQQVTLRCSPISGHKSVSWYQQVLGQGPQFIFQYYEKEERGRGNFPDRFSARQFPNYSSELNVNALLLGDSALYLCASSFSDRQIAKNIQYFGAGTRLSVL.

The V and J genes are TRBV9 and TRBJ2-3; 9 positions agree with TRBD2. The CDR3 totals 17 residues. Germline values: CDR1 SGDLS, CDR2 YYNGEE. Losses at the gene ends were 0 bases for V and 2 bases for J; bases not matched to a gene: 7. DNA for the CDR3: TGTGCCAGCAGCGTAGGAGGTTTAGCGGGGGTCACAGATACGCAGTATTTT. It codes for CASSVGGLAGVTDTQYF.

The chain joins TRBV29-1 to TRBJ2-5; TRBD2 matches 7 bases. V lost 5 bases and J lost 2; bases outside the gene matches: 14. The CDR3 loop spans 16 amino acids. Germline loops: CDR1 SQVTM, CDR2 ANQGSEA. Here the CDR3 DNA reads TGCAGCGTTAACAGCGGGGACTCATCCGTGCAAGAGACCCAGTACTTC. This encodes CSVNSGDSSVQETQYF.

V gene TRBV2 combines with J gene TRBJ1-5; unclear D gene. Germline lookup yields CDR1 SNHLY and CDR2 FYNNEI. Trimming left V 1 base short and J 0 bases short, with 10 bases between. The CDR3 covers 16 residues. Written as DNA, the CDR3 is TGTGCCAGCAGTGAAGGTGGAGGTTATAGCAATCAGCCCCAGCATTTT. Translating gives CASSEGGGYSNQPQHF.

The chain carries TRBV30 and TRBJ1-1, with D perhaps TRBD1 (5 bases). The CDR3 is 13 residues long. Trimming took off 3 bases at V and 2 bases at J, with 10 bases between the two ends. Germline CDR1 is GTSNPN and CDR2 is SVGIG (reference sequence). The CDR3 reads CAWRGGGNTEAFF. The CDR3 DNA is TGTGCCTGGAGGGGGGGAGGAAACACTGAAGCTTTCTTT.

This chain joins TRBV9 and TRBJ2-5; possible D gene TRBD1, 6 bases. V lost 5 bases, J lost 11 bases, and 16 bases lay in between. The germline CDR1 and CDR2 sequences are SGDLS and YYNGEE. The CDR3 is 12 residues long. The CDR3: CASSKRQDRQYF. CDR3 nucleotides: TGTGCCAGCAGTAAGAGACAGGATCGGCAGTACTTC. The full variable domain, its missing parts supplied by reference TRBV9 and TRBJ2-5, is DSGVTQTPKHLITATGQRVTLRCSPRSGDLSVYWYQQSLDQGLQFLIQYYNGEERAKGNILERFSAQQFPDLHSELNLSSLELGDSALYFCASSKRQDRQYFGPGTRLLVL.

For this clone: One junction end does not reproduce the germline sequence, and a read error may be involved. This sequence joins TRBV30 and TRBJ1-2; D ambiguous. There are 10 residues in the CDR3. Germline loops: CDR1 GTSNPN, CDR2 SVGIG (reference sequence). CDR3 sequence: CAYLLGGYPF. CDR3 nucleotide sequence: TGTGCCTATCTATTGGGAGGCTACCCCTTC.